The sample holds one count of the clone carrying this TCR beta chain. These data are taken from a study of blood T cell repertoires in COVID-19. Using immunoSEQ multiplex PCR, the repertoire was profiled, and TCRdb retains in-frame clones only, with some absent. This sample yields about 240,000 clones, of which more than 85% are seen a single time; approximately 4.2% belongs to the top ten. Study members were between roughly 18 and 100 years old and lived in approximately 25 US regions. Germline V lookup: CDR1 MDHEN, CDR2 SYDVKM. This CDR3 region has 16 residues. The ends lost 6 bases at V and 4 bases at J; junction bases unmatched: 11.

The sequence came from a young woman who had recovered from COVID-19. The J gene is TRBJ2-2, the V gene TRBV28; 7 nucleotides line up with TRBD1. The sample taken for sequencing was PBMCs or T cells enriched from blood (not recorded which). The CDR3 sequence is CASRDGTAIFTGELFF. The CDR3 region has the DNA TGTGCCAGCAGAGATGGGACAGCGATTTTCACCGGGGAGCTGTTTTTT. The complete variable domain, with remaining parts taken from reference TRBV28 and TRBJ2-2, reads DVKVTQSSRYLVKRTGEKVFLECVQDMDHENMFWYRQDPGLGLRLIYFSYDVKMKEKGDIPEGYSVSREKKERFSLILESASTNQTSMYLCASRDGTAIFTGELFFGEGSRLTVL.